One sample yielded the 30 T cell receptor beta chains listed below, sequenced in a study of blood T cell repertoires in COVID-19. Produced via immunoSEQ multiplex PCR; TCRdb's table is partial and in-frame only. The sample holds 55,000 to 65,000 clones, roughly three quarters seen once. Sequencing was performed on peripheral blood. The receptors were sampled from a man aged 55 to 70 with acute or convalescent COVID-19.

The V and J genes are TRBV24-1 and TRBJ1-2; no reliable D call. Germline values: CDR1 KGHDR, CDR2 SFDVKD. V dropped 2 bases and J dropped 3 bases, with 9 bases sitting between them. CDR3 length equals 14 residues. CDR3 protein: CATSDSVTDYGYTF. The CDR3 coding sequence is TGTGCCACCAGTGATTCCGTCACAGACTATGGCTACACCTTC.

The CDR3 loop reads CASSVGTSGGRSSYEQYF. CDR3 nucleotide sequence: TGTGCCAGCAGCGTAGGAACTAGCGGGGGGCGTAGCTCCTACGAGCAGTACTTC. The V gene is TRBV9, the J gene TRBJ2-7, with 12 bases lining up with TRBD2. Germline CDR1 and CDR2: SGDLS and YYNGEE. CDR3 size: 18 residues. J was trimmed by 0 bases and V by 0 bases; bases with no gene match: 7.

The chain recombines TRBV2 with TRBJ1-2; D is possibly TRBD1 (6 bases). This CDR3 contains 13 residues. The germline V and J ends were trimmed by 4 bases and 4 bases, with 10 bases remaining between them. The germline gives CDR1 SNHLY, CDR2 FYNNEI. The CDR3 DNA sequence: TGTGCCAGCAGTGCAACAGGGTTCTATGGCTACACCTTC. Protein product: CASSATGFYGYTF.

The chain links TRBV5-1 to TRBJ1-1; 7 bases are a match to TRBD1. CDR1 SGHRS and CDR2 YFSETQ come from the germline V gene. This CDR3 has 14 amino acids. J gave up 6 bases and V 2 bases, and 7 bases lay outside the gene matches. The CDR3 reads CASSLNSGTAEAFF. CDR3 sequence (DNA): TGCGCCAGCAGCTTAAACTCCGGGACAGCTGAAGCTTTCTTT.

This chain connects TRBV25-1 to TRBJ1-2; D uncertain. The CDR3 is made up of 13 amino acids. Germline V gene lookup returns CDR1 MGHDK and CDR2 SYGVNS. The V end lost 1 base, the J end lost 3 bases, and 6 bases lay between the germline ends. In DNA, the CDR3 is TGTGCCAGCAGTGAATTCCGGGACTATGGCTACACCTTC. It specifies CASSEFRDYGYTF.

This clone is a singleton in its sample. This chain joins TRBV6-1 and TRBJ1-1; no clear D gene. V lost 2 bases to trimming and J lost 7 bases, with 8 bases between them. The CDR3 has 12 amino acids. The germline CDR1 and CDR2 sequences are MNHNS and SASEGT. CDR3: CASSETGIEAFF. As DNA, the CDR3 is TGTGCCAGCAGTGAAACGGGTATTGAAGCTTTCTTT.

CDR3: CASSLTGDNEKLFF. The CDR3 DNA sequence: TGCGCCAGCAGCTTGACAGGCGATAATGAAAAACTGTTTTTT. This chain connects TRBV5-1 to TRBJ1-4, with D maybe TRBD1 (5 bases). The CDR3 extends over 14 amino acids. V was trimmed by 1 base and J by 4 bases, leaving 8 bases between them. CDR1 and CDR2 (germline): SGHRS, YFSETQ. Full variable domain (remainder filled in from reference TRBV5-1 and TRBJ1-4): KAGVTQTPRYLIKTRGQQVTLSCSPISGHRSVSWYQQTPGQGLQFLFEYFSETQRNKGNFPGRFSGRQFSNSRSEMNVSTLELGDSALYLCASSLTGDNEKLFFGSGTQLSVL.

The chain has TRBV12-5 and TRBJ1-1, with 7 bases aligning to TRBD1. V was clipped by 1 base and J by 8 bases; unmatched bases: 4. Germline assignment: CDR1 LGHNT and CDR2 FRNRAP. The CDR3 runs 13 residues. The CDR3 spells CASGLAPGGEAFF. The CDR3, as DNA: TGTGCTAGTGGTTTGGCTCCAGGGGGAGAAGCTTTCTTT.

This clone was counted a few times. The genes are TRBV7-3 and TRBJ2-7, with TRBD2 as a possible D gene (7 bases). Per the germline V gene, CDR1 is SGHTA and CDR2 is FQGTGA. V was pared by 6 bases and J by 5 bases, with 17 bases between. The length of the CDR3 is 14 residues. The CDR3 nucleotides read TGTGCCAGCAGGCGGGGGCAGGAAGGTGACGAGCAGTACTTC. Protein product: CASRRGQEGDEQYF.

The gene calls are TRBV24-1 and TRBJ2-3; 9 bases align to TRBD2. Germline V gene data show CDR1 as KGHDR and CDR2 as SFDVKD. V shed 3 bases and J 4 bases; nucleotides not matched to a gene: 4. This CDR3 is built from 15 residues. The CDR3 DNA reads TGTGCCACCAGTGATCCGCGGGGGGGGGCAGATACGCAGTATTTT. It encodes CATSDPRGGADTQYF.

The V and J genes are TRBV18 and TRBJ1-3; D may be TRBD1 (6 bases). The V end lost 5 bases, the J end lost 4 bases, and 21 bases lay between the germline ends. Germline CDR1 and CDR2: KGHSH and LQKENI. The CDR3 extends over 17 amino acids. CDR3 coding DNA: TGTGCCAGCTCAGCTAGCTTGGACAGCGGACGAGGAAACACCATATATTTT. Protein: CASSASLDSGRGNTIYF.

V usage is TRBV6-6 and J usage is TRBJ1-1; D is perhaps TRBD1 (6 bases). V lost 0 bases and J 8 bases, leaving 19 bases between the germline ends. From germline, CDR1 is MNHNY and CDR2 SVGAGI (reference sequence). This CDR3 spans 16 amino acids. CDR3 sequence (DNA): TGTGCCAGCAGTTACTCATCGGCAGGGGAGAGGCCCGAAGCTTTCTTT. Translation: CASSYSSAGERPEAFF.

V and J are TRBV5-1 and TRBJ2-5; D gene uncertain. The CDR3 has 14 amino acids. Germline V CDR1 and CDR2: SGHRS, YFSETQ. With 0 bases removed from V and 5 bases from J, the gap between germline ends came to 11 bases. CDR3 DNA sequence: TGCGCCAGCAGCTTGGGCAGGTTTACGGAGACCCAGTACTTC. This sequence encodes CASSLGRFTETQYF.

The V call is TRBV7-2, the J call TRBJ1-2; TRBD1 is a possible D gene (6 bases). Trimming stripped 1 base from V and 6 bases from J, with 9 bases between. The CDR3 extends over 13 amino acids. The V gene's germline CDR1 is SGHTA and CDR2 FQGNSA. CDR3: CASSLDGTNGYTF. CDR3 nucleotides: TGTGCCAGCAGCTTAGACGGGACAAATGGCTACACCTTC.

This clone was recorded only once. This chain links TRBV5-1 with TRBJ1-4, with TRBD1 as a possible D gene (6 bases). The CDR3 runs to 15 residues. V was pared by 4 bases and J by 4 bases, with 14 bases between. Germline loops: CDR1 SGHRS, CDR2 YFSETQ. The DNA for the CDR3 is TGCGCCAGCAGCGAGACCACAGGGAGTAATGAAAAACTGTTTTTT. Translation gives CASSETTGSNEKLFF.

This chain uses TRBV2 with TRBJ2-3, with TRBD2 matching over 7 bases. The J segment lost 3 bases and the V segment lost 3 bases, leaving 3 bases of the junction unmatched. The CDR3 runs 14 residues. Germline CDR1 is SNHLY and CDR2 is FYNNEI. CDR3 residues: CASSEGGWTDTQYF. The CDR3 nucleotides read TGTGCCAGCAGTGAGGGGGGGTGGACAGATACGCAGTATTTT.

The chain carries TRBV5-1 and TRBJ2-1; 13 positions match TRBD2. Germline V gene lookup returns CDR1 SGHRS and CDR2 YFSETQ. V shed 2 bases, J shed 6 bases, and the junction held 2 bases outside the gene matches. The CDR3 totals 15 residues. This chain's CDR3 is CASSLWTSGGNEQFF. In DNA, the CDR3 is TGCGCCAGCAGCTTATGGACTAGCGGGGGCAATGAGCAGTTCTTC.

The CDR3 sequence: CASSPRGRQTQYF. The DNA for the CDR3 is TGTGCCAGCAGTCCCCGGGGTCGGCAGACCCAGTACTTC. The V and J genes are TRBV2 and TRBJ2-5, with D maybe TRBD2 (5 bases). This CDR3 has 13 residues. Deletions cut 5 bases from V and 6 bases from J, with 13 bases between. Germline CDR1 SNHLY, CDR2 FYNNEI.

The CDR3 loop reads CASSSLGGSYNEQFF. CDR3 nucleotides: TGTGCCAGCAGTTCCTTGGGGGGCTCCTACAATGAGCAGTTCTTC. The V call is TRBV6-5, the J call TRBJ2-1, with D possibly being TRBD2 (6 bases). The V and J ends lost 4 bases and 0 bases respectively, with 10 bases between them. The CDR3 length is 15 residues. Per the germline V gene, CDR1 is MNHEY and CDR2 is SVGAGI.

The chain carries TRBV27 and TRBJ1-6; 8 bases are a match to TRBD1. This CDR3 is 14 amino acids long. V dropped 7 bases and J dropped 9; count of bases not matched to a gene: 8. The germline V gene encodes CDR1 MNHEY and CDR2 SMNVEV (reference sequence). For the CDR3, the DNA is TGTGCCAGCACCAAGCAGGGGGCAGGTTCACCCCTCCACTTT. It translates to CASTKQGAGSPLHF.

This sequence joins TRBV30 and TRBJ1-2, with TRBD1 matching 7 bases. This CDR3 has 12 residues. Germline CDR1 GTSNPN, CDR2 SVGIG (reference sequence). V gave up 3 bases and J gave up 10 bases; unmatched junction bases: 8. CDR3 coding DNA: TGTGCCTGGAGGCCGAACAGGGGCCTCTACACCTTC. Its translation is CAWRPNRGLYTF. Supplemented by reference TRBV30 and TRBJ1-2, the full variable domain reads SQTIHQWPATLVQPVGSPLSLECTVEGTSNPNLYWYRQAAGRGLQLLFYSVGIGQISSEVPQNLSASRPQDRQFILSSKKLLLSDSGFYLCAWRPNRGLYTFGSGTRLTVV.

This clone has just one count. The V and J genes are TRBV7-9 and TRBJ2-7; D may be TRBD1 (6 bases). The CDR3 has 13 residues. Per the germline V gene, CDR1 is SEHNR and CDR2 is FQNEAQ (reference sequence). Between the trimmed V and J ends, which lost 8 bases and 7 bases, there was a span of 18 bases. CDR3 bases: TGTGCCAGCTCCCAGGACAGCTCAACAGAGCAGTACTTC. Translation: CASSQDSSTEQYF.

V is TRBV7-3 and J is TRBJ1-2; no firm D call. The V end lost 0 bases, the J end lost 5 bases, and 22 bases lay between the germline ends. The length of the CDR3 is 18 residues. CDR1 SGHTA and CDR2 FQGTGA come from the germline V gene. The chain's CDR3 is CASSLTLVGEFYVYGYTF. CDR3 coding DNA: TGTGCCAGCAGCTTAACCCTCGTCGGGGAATTTTACGTGTATGGCTACACCTTC.

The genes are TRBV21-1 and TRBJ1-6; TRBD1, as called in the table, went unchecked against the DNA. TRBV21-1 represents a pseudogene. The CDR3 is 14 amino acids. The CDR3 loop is CASSKTGAASPLHF. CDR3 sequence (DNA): TGTGCCAGCAGCAAAACAGGGGCGGCTTCACCCCTCCACTTT.

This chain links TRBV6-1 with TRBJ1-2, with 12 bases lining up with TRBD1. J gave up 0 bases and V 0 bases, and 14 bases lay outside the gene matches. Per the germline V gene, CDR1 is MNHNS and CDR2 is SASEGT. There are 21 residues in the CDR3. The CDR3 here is CASSEAGTGGGLYPSNYGYTF. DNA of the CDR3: TGTGCCAGCAGTGAAGCGGGGACAGGGGGCGGATTATACCCCTCTAACTATGGCTACACCTTC.

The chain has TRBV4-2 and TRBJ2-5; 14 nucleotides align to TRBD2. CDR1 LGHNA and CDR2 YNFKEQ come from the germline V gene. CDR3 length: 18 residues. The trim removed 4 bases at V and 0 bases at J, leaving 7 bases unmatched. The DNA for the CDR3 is TGTGCCAGCAGCCCGATGATGACTAGCGGGGGGGACCAAGAGACCCAGTACTTC. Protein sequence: CASSPMMTSGGDQETQYF.

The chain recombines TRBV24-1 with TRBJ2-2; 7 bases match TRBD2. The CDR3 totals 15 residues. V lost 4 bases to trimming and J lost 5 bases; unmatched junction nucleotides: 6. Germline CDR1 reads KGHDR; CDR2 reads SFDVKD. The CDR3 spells CATSEQRGETGELFF. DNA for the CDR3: TGTGCCACCAGTGAACAGCGGGGTGAAACCGGGGAGCTGTTTTTT.

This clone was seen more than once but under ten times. In DNA form, the CDR3 reads TGTGCCAGCAGCCTAAAAGCGGGGGGTCACACAGATACGCAGTATTTT. This codes for CASSLKAGGHTDTQYF. The chain joins TRBV7-2 to TRBJ2-3; 9 bases are a match to TRBD2. The J segment lost 2 bases and the V segment lost 5 bases, leaving 8 bases of the junction unmatched. Germline assignment: CDR1 SGHTA and CDR2 FQGNSA. CDR3 length: 16 amino acids.

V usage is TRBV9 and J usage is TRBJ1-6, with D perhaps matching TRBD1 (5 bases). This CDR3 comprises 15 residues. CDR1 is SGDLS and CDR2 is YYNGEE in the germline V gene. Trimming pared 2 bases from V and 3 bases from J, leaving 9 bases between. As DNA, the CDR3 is TGTGCCAGCAGCGTGGGGGGAGACTATAATTCACCCCTCCACTTT. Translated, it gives CASSVGGDYNSPLHF.

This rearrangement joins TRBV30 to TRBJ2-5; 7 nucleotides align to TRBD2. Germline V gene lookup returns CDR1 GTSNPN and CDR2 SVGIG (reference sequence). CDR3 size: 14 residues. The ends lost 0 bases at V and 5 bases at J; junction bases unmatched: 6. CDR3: CAWSVGGGGETQYF. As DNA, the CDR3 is TGTGCCTGGAGTGTGGGGGGGGGAGGTGAGACCCAGTACTTC.